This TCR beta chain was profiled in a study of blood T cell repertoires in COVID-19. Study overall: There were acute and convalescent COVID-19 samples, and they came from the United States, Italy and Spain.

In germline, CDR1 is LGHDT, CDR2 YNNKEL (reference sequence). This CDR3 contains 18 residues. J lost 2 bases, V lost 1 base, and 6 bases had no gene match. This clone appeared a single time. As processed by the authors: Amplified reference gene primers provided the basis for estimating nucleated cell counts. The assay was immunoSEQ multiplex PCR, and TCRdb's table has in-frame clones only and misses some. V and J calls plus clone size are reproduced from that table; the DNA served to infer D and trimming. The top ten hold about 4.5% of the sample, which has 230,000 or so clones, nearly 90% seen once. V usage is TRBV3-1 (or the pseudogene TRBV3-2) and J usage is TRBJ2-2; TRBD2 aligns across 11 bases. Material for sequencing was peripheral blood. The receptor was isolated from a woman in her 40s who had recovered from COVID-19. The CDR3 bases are TGTGCCAGCAGCCAAGGGCTAGCGGGGGGCCCAAACACCGGGGAGCTGTTTTTT. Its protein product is CASSQGLAGGPNTGELFF.